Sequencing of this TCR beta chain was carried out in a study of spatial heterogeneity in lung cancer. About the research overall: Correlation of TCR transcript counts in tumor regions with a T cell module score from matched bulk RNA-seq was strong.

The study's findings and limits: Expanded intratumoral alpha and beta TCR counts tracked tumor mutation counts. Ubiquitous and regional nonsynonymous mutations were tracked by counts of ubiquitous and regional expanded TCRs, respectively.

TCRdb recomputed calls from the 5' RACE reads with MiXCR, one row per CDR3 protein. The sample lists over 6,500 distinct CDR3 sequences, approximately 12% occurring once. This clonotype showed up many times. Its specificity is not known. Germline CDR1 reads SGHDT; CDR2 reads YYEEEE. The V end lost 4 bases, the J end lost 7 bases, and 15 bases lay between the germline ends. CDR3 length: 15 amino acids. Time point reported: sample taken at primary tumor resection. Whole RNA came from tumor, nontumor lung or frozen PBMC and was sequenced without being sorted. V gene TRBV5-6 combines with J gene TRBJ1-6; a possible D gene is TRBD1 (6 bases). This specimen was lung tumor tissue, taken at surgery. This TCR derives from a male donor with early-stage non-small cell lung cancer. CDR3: CASSVGGFINSPLHF. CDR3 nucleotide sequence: TGTGCCAGCAGCGTAGGGGGTTTCATCAATTCACCCCTCCACTTT.